This T cell receptor beta chain comes out of a study of cytomegalovirus exposure and HLA in healthy donors. On the study more broadly: Around 86 million unique TCRs, all from HLA-typed donors, were included in an early release of the data. General study points: The records held CMV serostatus as the only immune exposure information. About 87% or about 30% of the time was how often most TCR beta V segments were productive, according to an earlier analysis.

V lost 2 bases, J lost 5 bases, and 0 bases stayed unmatched. The CDR3 contains 15 residues. Germline lookup yields CDR1 MNHEY and CDR2 SVGAGI. This clone turned up a few times. No antigen is known for it. It was with 60 Vbeta and 13 Jbeta primers that the PCR ran. Repertoires were generated with immunoSEQ multiplex PCR, while TCRdb's copy carries only in-frame clones and drops some. The repertoire includes roughly 100,000 clones, approximately 79% of them detected once, and 5.8% sits in the top ten. The chain combines TRBV6-5 with TRBJ1-6; 10 nucleotides agree with TRBD1. The specimen was PBMCs. The TCR was taken from a man aged 60 to 75 in good health and CMV-seropositive. CDR3 coding DNA: TGTGCCAGCAGTTACGGGACAGGGGATAATTCACCCCTCCACTTT. Protein product: CASSYGTGDNSPLHF.